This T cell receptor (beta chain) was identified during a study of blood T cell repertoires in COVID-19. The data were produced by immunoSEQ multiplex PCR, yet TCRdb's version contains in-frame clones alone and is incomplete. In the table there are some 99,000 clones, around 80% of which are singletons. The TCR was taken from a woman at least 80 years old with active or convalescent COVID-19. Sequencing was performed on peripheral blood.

Here the CDR3 reads CASKGQGAGNEQFF. CDR3 nucleotides: TGTGCCAGCAAGGGACAGGGGGCTGGAAATGAGCAGTTCTTC. The V and J genes are TRBV6-4 and TRBJ2-1, with TRBD1 identical over 12 bases. The V gene's germline CDR1 is MRHNA and CDR2 SNTAGT. The CDR3 runs to 14 residues. Trimming cost V 7 bases and J 7 bases; bases outside gene matches: 5.